This entry concerns a single TCR beta chain. This specimen comes from a study of blood T cell repertoires in COVID-19. The assay was immunoSEQ multiplex PCR, and TCRdb's table has in-frame clones only and misses some. This table holds over 95,000 clones, 70% to 90% found once. V was pared by 5 bases and J by 0 bases, with 10 bases between. CDR1 is MNHEY, CDR2 SVGAGI, per germline. The CDR3 extends over 15 amino acids. The clonotype comes from a middle-aged man with acute or convalescent COVID-19. The chain carries TRBV6-5 and TRBJ2-2; possibly TRBD2 for D (6 bases). Sequences were obtained from peripheral blood. The CDR3 loop reads CASSRGDANTGELFF. Written as DNA, the CDR3 is TGTGCCAGCAGTCGCGGGGACGCGAACACCGGGGAGCTGTTTTTT.